The rows below give T cell receptor beta chains drawn from one sample of a study of shared clonotypes between healthy human individuals. Here immunoSEQ multiplex PCR was the method, and the copy in TCRdb shows in-frame clones only, minus some. The repertoire includes around 1.9 million clones, about 93% of them detected once, and 1.5% to 2% sits in the top ten. The sequencing input was naive CD8+ T cells from PBMCs. These receptor sequences come from a man between 18 and 35 years old in good health. Some clones in this sample may be carry-over from other donors' samples. Each CDR3 is given with its conserved first and last residue.

V | CDR3
TRBV10-3 | CAISDTTSGTGETQYF
TRBV9 | CASSGTAGRDEQYF
TRBV11-2 | CASSPGVAGGQETQYF
TRBV13 | CASSPDLNEQFF
TRBV6-5 | CASSYMVNTEAFF
TRBV11-2 | CASSLDRGIGPEQFF
TRBV5-6 | CASSLSGGNQPQHF
TRBV14 | CASSPGLAGVTVNEQFF
TRBV5-1 | CASSLRGIAADTQYF
TRBV2 | CASSDSRDRGRDEQYF
TRBV7-9 | CASSLYVGGGQTQYF
TRBV19 | CASSITSMRGGAYEQYF
TRBV25-1 | CASSDPTGGIHEQYF